The source of this T cell receptor beta chain is a study of cytomegalovirus exposure and HLA in healthy donors. This clone was counted only a few times. Researchers ran the PCR with 60 Vbeta and 13 Jbeta primers. The assay was immunoSEQ multiplex PCR, and TCRdb's table has in-frame clones only and misses some. Among approximately 190,000 clones listed, 12% were seen once. V was clipped by 6 bases and J by 4 bases, with 12 bases between them. Germline values: CDR1 LNHDA, CDR2 SQIVND (reference sequence). This CDR3 region has 13 residues. The rearrangement links TRBV19 to TRBJ1-2; possible D gene TRBD1, 5 bases. Sample: PBMCs. The receptor was derived from a man aged 45 to 65 in good health and CMV-seropositive. The CDR3 DNA reads as TGTGCCAGTAGCTCGGGACTGTTCTATGGCTACACCTTC. Protein: CASSSGLFYGYTF.